This T cell receptor beta chain was observed in a study of cytomegalovirus exposure and HLA in healthy donors. This clone showed up just once. The primer mix had 60 Vbeta and 13 Jbeta primers. Produced via immunoSEQ multiplex PCR; TCRdb's table is partial and in-frame only. The sample has 98,000 or so clones; over 75% are singletons. Trimming cost V 3 bases and J 1 base; bases outside gene matches: 2. This CDR3 has 14 amino acids. From germline, CDR1 is SGDLS and CDR2 YYNGEE. This sequence joins TRBV9 and TRBJ2-5, with 8 bases identical to TRBD2. Material: PBMCs. This clonotype originated in a woman between 18 and 29 years old in good health and CMV-seropositive. CDR3 in DNA: TGTGCCAGCAGCGGCACTAGCGGCCAAGAGACCCAGTACTTC. Encoded protein: CASSGTSGQETQYF.